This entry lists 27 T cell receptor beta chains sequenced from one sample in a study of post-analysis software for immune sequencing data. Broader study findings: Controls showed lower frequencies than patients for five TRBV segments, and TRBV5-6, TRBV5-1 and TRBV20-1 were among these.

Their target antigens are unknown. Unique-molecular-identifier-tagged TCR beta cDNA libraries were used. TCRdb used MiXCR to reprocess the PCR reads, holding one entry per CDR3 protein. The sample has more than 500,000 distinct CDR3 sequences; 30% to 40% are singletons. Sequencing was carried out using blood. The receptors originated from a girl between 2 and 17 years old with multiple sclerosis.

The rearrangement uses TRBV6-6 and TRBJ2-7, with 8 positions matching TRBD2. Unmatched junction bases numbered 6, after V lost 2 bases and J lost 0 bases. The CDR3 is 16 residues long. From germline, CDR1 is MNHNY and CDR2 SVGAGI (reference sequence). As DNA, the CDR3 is TGTGCCAGCAGTTACCACACTAGCGGAAGCTCCTACGAGCAGTACTTC. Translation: CASSYHTSGSSYEQYF.

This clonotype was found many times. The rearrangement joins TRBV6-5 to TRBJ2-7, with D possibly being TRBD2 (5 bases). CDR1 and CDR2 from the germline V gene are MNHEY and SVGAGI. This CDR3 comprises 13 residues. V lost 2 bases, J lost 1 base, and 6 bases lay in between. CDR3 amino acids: CASSYEGSYEQYF. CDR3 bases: TGTGCCAGCAGTTACGAGGGTTCCTACGAGCAGTACTTC.

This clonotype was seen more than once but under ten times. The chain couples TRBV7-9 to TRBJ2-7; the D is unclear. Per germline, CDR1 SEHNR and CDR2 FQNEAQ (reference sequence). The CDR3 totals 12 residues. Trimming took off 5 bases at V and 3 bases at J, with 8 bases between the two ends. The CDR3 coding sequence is TGTGCCAGCAGCGCCTCGTTCTACGAGCAGTACTTC. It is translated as CASSASFYEQYF.

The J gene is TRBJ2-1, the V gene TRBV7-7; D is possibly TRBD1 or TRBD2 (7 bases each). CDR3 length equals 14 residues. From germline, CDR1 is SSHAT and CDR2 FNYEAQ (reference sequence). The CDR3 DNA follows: TGTGACAGTGTCAGACCAGGGGGGGGGGATGAGCAGTTCTTC. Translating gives CDSVRPGGGDEQFF.

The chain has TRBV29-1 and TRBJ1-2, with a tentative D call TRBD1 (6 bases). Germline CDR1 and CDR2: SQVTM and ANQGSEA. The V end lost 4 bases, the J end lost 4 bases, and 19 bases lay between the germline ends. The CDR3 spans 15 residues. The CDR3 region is CSVGPAGGGLYGYTF. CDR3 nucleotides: TGCAGCGTTGGGCCGGCTGGGGGGGGGCTCTATGGCTACACCTTC.

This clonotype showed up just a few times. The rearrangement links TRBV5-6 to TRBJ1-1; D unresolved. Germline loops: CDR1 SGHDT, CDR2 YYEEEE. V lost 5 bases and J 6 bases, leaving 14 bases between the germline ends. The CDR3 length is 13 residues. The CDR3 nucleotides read TGTGCCAGCAGACCGGGCGTCGGATCTGAAGCTTTCTTT. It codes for CASRPGVGSEAFF.

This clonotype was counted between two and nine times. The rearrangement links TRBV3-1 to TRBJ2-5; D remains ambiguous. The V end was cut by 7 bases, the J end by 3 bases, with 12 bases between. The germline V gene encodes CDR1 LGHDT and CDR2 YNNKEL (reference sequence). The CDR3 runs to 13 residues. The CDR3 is CASKGQVEETQYF. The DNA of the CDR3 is TGTGCCAGCAAAGGGCAGGTTGAAGAGACCCAGTACTTC.

The CDR3, as DNA: TGTGCCAGCAGCCCCTCCCTGACAGGGGTATCAGATACGCAGTATTTT. Its protein is CASSPSLTGVSDTQYF. The chain couples TRBV28 to TRBJ2-3, with 8 bases identical to TRBD1. Unmatched junction bases numbered 12, after V lost 6 bases and J lost 4 bases. The CDR3 covers 16 residues. Germline loops: CDR1 MDHEN, CDR2 SYDVKM.

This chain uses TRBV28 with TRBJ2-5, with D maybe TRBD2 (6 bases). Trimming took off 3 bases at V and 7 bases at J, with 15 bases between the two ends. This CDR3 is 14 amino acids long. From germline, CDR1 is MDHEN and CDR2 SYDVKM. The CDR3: CASSLRQTGGTQYF. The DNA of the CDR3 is TGTGCCAGCAGTTTGCGTCAGACCGGGGGGACCCAGTACTTC.

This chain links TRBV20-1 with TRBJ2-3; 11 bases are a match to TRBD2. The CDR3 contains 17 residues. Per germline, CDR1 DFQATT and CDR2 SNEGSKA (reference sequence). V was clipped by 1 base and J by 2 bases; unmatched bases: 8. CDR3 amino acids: CSARAQLAGAYTDTQYF. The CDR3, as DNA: TGCAGTGCTAGAGCCCAACTAGCGGGGGCCTACACAGATACGCAGTATTTT.

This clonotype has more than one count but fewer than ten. CDR3 in amino acids: CASSRPGQGRYEQYF. The CDR3 DNA follows: TGTGCCAGCAGCCGCCCGGGACAGGGTCGCTACGAGCAGTACTTC. The genes are TRBV11-2 and TRBJ2-7; the match to TRBD1 covers 9 bases. J was trimmed by 3 bases and V by 5 bases; bases with no gene match: 8. The CDR3 covers 15 residues. Germline CDR1 SGHAT, CDR2 FQNNGV.

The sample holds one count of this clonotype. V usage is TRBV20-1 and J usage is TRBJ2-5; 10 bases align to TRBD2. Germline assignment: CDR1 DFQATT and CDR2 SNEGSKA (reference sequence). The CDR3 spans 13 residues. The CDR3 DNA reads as TGCAGGGCAGCGGGGGGGCGCCAAGAGACCCAGTACTTC. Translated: CRAAGGRQETQYF.

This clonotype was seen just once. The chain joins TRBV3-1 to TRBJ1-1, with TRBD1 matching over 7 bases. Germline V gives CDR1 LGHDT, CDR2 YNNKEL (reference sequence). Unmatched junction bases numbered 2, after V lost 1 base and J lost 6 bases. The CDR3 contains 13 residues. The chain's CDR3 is CASSQGGTAEAFF. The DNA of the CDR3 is TGTGCCAGCAGCCAAGGCGGGACAGCTGAAGCTTTCTTT.

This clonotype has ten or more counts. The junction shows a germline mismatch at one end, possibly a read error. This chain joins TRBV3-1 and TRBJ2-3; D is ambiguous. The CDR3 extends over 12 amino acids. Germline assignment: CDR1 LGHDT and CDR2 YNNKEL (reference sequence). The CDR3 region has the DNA TGTGCCAGCAGTCAAGGCCCCGATACGCAGTATTTT. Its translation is CASSQGPDTQYF.

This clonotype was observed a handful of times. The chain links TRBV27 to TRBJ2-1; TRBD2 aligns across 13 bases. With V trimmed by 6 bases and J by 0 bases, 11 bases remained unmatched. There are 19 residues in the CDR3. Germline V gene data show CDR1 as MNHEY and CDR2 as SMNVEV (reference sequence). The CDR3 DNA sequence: TGTGCCAGCAGCCCCTACGGACTAGCGGGGGAGAGCTCCTACAATGAGCAGTTCTTC. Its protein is CASSPYGLAGESSYNEQFF.

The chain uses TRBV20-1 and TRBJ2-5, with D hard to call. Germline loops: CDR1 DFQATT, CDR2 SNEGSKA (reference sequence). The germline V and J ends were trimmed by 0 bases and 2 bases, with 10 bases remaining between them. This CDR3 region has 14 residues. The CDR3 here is CSARESIGQETQYF. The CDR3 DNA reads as TGCAGTGCTAGAGAGTCCATAGGGCAAGAGACCCAGTACTTC.

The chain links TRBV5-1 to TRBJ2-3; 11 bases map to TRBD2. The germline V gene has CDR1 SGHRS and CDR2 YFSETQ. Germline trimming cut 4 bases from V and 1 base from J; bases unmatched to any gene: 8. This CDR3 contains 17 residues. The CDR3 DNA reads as TGCGCCAGCAGCCCCGAGTCGACTAGCGGGGGCACAGATACGCAGTATTTT. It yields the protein CASSPESTSGGTDTQYF.

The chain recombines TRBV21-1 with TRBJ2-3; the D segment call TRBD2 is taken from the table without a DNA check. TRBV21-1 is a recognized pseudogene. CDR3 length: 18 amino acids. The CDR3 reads CASLKPGLAGGPTDTQYF. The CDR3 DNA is TGTGCCAGCCTCAAGCCGGGACTAGCGGGGGGCCCCACAGATACGCAGTATTTT.

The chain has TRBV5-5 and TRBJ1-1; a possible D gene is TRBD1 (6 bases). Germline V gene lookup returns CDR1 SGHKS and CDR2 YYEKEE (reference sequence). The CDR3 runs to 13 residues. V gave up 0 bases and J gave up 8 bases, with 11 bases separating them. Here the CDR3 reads CASSLEGQGEAFF. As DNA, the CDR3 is TGTGCCAGCAGCTTGGAGGGTCAGGGGGAAGCTTTCTTT.

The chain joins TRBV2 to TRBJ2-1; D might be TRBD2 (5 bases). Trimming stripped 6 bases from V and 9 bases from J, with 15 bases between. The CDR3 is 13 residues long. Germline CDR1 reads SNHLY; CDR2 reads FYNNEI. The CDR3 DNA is TGTGCCAGCAGGGCAGCATACGAGGGTGAGCAGTTCTTC. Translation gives CASRAAYEGEQFF.

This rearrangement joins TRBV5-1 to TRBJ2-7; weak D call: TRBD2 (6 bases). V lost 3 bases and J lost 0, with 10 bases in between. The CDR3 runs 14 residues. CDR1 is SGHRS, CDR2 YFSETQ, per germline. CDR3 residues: CASSWGVDSYEQYF. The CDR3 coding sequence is TGCGCCAGCAGCTGGGGGGTAGACTCCTACGAGCAGTACTTC.

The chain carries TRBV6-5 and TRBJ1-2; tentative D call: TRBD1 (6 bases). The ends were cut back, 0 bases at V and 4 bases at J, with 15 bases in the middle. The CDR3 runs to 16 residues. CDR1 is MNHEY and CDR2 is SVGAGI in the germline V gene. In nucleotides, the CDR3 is TGTGCCAGCAGTTACTCGATAGGTGGACAGTCCTATGGCTACACCTTC. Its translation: CASSYSIGGQSYGYTF.

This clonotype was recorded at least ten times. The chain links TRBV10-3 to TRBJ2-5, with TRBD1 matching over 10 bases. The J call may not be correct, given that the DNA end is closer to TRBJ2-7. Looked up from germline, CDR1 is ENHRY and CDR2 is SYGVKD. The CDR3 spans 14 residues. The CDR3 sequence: CAISVPGQGHEQYF. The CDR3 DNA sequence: TGTGCCATCAGTGTCCCGGGACAGGGGCACGAGCAGTACTTC.

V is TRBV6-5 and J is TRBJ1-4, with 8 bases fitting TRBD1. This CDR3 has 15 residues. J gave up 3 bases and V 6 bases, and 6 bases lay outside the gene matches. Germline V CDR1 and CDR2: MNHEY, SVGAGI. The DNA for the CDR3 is TGTGCCAGCAGCCAGTACAGGGGGTCTAATGAAAAACTGTTTTTT. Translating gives CASSQYRGSNEKLFF.

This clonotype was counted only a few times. CDR3 in amino acids: CASSLGIARTHNEQFF. The CDR3 DNA reads as TGCGCCAGCAGCTTGGGTATAGCTAGAACCCACAATGAGCAGTTCTTC. This chain connects TRBV5-1 to TRBJ2-1; D unresolved. Trimming removed 0 bases at V and 5 bases at J, with 15 bases between. The CDR3 consists of 16 residues. CDR1 is SGHRS and CDR2 is YFSETQ in the germline V gene.

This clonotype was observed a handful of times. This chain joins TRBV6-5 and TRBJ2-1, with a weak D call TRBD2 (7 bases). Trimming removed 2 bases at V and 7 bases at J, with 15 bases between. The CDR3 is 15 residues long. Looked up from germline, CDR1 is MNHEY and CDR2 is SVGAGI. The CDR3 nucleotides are TGTGCCAGCAGTTACGTCGGGGGGCGCAGGAATGAGCAGTTCTTC. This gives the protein CASSYVGGRRNEQFF.

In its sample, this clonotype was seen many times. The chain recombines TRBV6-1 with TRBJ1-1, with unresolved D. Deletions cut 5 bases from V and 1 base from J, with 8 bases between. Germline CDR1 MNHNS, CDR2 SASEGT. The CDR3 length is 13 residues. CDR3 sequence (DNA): TGTGCCAGCAGTCGACCGGGGAACACTGAAGCTTTCTTT. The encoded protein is CASSRPGNTEAFF.